This T cell receptor (beta chain) was obtained from a study of beta chain features in type 1 diabetes. Heparinised blood was drawn once per donor, averaging roughly 120 mL. Sorting of CD4+ naive, central memory, regulatory and stem cell-like memory cells was performed via CD45RO/CCR7/CD25/CD127/CD95/CD27. Broader study findings: All four CD4+ subsets of Type 1 diabetes patients contained TCRB CDR3s that were moderately but significantly shorter. It was possible that PCR favored shorter templates, equally so in patients and controls. For patients, the naive, central memory and Treg TCRB repertoires appeared more alike than for healthy donors.

The CDR3 runs 15 residues. Germline CDR1 is SNHLY and CDR2 is FYNNEI. Trimming shortened V by 3 bases and J by 7 bases, and 13 bases separated the two germline ends. In this sample, this clone turned up a few times. Its specificity is not known. cDNA synthesis used the whole RNA isolate, giving expressed TCRB sequences. TCRdb's table, derived via immunoSEQ multiplex PCR, lists solely in-frame clones and lacks some. The table lists some 270,000 clones, roughly 11% of them singletons. This TCR derives from a man aged 30-40 years with type 1 diabetes. Sequenced sample: naive CD4+ T cells from blood. The chain employs TRBV2 and TRBJ1-6, with a possible D match to TRBD1 (6 bases). The CDR3 here is CASSEGGAWNSPLHF. In DNA form, the CDR3 reads TGTGCCAGCAGTGAGGGGGGGGCATGGAATTCACCCCTCCACTTT.